This T cell receptor beta chain derives from a study of cytomegalovirus exposure and HLA in healthy donors. General observations from the study: Other equally common chains were less clonally expanded than HLA-associated TCR beta chains, a later analysis showed.

V lost 0 bases and J 1 base, leaving 10 bases between the germline ends. The CDR3 is 15 amino acids. Germline CDR1 is SGHDT and CDR2 is YYEEEE. The PCR employed 60 Vbeta primers together with 13 Jbeta primers. The repertoire was sequenced with immunoSEQ multiplex PCR; TCRdb's copy has only in-frame clones and lacks some. This repertoire shows nearly 110,000 clones, roughly 80% found once; its top ten account for 3.5% to 4%. Concerning this clone itself: Its antigen is unknown.

This clonotype was obtained from a man between 60 and 75 years old in good health and CMV-seronegative. The gene calls are TRBV5-6 and TRBJ1-1; TRBD1 might be the D (5 bases). Sequenced sample: PBMCs. This chain's CDR3 is CASSLGWGPNTEAFF. CDR3 in DNA: TGTGCCAGCAGCTTGGGTTGGGGCCCGAACACTGAAGCTTTCTTT.